The 17 T cell receptor beta chains reported below all come from one sample, sequenced in a study of blood T cell repertoires in COVID-19. Using immunoSEQ multiplex PCR, the repertoire was profiled, and TCRdb retains in-frame clones only, with some absent. The sample comprises just over 250,000 clones, about 81% of which are singletons, and about 4% rests with the top ten. Source material: PBMCs or T cells enriched from blood (not recorded which). The receptors come from a man younger than 40 with acute COVID-19.

Points on this clone: The sample holds other DNA sequences that translate to the same CDR3. The chain couples TRBV10-2 to TRBJ1-2, with 9 bases matching TRBD1. The CDR3 length is 13 residues. Germline CDR1 reads WSHSY; CDR2 reads SAAADI. Losses at the gene ends were 4 bases for V and 3 bases for J; bases not matched to a gene: 0. CDR3 protein: CASSGTGDYGYTF. CDR3 sequence (DNA): TGCGCCAGCAGTGGGACAGGGGACTATGGCTACACCTTC.

This chain uses TRBV6-2 or TRBV6-3 with TRBJ2-3; D gene unclear. CDR3 length: 11 amino acids. The V and J ends lost 6 bases and 6 bases respectively, with 7 bases between them. Germline lookup yields CDR1 MNHEY and CDR2 SVGEGT. In DNA, the CDR3 is TGTGCCAGCAGCAACGGTGATACGCAGTATTTT. This encodes CASSNGDTQYF.

The genes are TRBV7-3 and TRBJ2-5, with a weak D call TRBD1 (6 bases). The germline gives CDR1 SGHTA, CDR2 FQGTGA. The ends were cut back, 5 bases at V and 4 bases at J, with 11 bases in the middle. This CDR3 region has 13 residues. The CDR3 DNA follows: TGTGCCAGCAGCAGCCGGGACACAGAGACCCAGTACTTC. It specifies CASSSRDTETQYF. Together with reference TRBV7-3 and TRBJ2-5, the CDR3 gives the full variable domain: GAGVSQTPSNKVTEKGKYVELRCDPISGHTALYWYRQSLGQGPEFLIYFQGTGAADDSGLPNDRFFAVRPEGSVSTLKIQRTERGDSAVYLCASSSRDTETQYFGPGTRLLVL.

The CDR3 coding sequence is TGTGCCAGCGGGCCGGGATTTCTGGGATCACCCCTCCACTTT. Its translation is CASGPGFLGSPLHF. The gene calls are TRBV6-5 and TRBJ1-6, with unresolved D. The CDR3 loop spans 14 amino acids. V was shortened by 8 bases and J by 10 bases, with 18 bases between the two germline ends. The germline gives CDR1 MNHEY, CDR2 SVGAGI.

This clone was seen a single time. In nucleotides, the CDR3 is TGCAGTGGACGGAGGTGCGAGCAGTACGTC. It yields the protein CSGRRCEQYV. This rearrangement joins TRBV20-1 to TRBJ2-7, with TRBD2 as a possible D gene (5 bases). The germline V gene has CDR1 DFQATT and CDR2 SNEGSKA (reference sequence). There are 10 residues in the CDR3. The V gene lost 7 bases and the J gene lost 6 bases, with 10 bases spanning the gap.

The V call is TRBV7-9, the J call TRBJ2-7, with 11 nucleotides matching TRBD1. V gave up 3 bases and J gave up 6 bases; unmatched junction bases: 4. This CDR3 has 14 residues. Germline CDR1 and CDR2: SEHNR and FQNEAQ (reference sequence). CDR3 sequence (DNA): TGTGCCAGCAGCTTCACCGGGACAGGGGGCGAGCAGTACGTC. This gives the protein CASSFTGTGGEQYV.

V is TRBV14 and J is TRBJ2-7; D call uncertain. Trimming left V 1 base short and J 2 bases short, with 9 bases between. The CDR3 has 14 residues. Germline V lookup: CDR1 SGHDN, CDR2 FVKESK. CDR3 sequence (DNA): TGTGCCAGCAGCCAAGCAACGGGTCCCTACGAGCAGTACGTC. Amino acids: CASSQATGPYEQYV.

V is TRBV7-6 and J is TRBJ1-1; TRBD1 agrees at 8 bases. The V gene's germline CDR1 is SGHVS and CDR2 FNYEAQ. Trimming removed 4 bases from V and 5 bases from J; junction bases left unmatched: 3. The CDR3 has 13 amino acids. The CDR3 DNA is TGTGCCAGCAGCTCCAGACAGGGGACTGAAGCTTTCTTT. It encodes CASSSRQGTEAFF.

The gene calls are TRBV6-5 and TRBJ2-1; 8 bases are a match to TRBD1. The length of the CDR3 is 16 residues. J gave up 1 base and V 2 bases, and 4 bases lay outside the gene matches. Germline CDR1 reads MNHEY; CDR2 reads SVGAGI. The CDR3 DNA reads TGTGCCAGCAGTTACAGGACAGGGAATTCCTACAATGAGCAGTTCTTC. Its translation: CASSYRTGNSYNEQFF.

The chain joins TRBV10-1 to TRBJ2-2; D is unresolved. The V gene lost 4 bases and the J gene lost 5 bases, with 8 bases spanning the gap. Germline CDR1 WNHNN, CDR2 SYGVQD (reference sequence). The CDR3 sequence is 13 residues long. CDR3 in amino acids: CASSAKQTGELFF. CDR3 nucleotide sequence: TGCGCCAGCAGTGCAAAGCAAACCGGGGAGCTGTTTTTT.

V is TRBV19 and J is TRBJ1-1, with 8 bases identical to TRBD1. Germline CDR1 and CDR2: LNHDA and SQIVND (reference sequence). V trimming: 6 bases; J trimming: 1 base; junction bases outside the gene matches: 7. CDR3 size: 15 residues. The CDR3 DNA sequence: TGTGCCAGTAGGGGGAGAGGACAGGGGAACACTGAAGCTTTCTTT. It translates to CASRGRGQGNTEAFF.

The chain couples TRBV7-9 to TRBJ1-6; the match to TRBD1 covers 7 bases. The CDR3 has 14 residues. Losses at the gene ends were 4 bases for V and 6 bases for J; bases not matched to a gene: 3. CDR1 SEHNR and CDR2 FQNEAQ come from the germline V gene (reference sequence). As DNA, the CDR3 is TGTGCCAGCAGCTCGGACAGGTCTAATTCACCCCTCCACTTT. It codes for CASSSDRSNSPLHF.

The J gene is TRBJ1-1, the V gene TRBV6-2 or TRBV6-3; no reliable D call. From germline, CDR1 is MNHEY and CDR2 SVGEGT. V dropped 2 bases and J dropped 6 bases, with 10 bases sitting between them. CDR3 length: 13 residues. CDR3 sequence (DNA): TGTGCCAGCAGTTACGTGGGTAGCCCTGAAGCTTTCTTT. This sequence encodes CASSYVGSPEAFF.

The V call is TRBV10-2, the J call TRBJ1-5; D perhaps matches TRBD1 (5 bases). The V end was cut by 8 bases, the J end by 6 bases, with 14 bases between. Germline V gene sequence: CDR1 WSHSY, CDR2 SAAADI. This CDR3 has 13 residues. The CDR3: CASGYGGGQPQHF. CDR3 DNA sequence: TGCGCCAGCGGCTACGGGGGGGGTCAGCCCCAGCATTTT.

The DNA of the CDR3 is TGTGCCAGCAGCACCGGGACAGTGAGCTCTGGGGCCAACGTCCTGACTTTC. Translation: CASSTGTVSSGANVLTF. The chain joins TRBV7-8 to TRBJ2-6; 7 bases match TRBD1. CDR1 and CDR2 (germline): SGHVS, FQNEAQ. After removal of 5 bases from V and 0 bases from J, the junction contained 7 bases not matched to a gene. This CDR3 has 17 residues. The full variable domain, rest sourced from reference TRBV7-8 and TRBJ2-6, is GAGVSQSPRYKVAKRGQDVALRCDPISGHVSLFWYQQALGQGPEFLTYFQNEAQLDKSGLPSDRFFAERPEGSVSTLKIQRTQQEDSAVYLCASSTGTVSSGANVLTFGAGSRLTVL.

This chain uses TRBV2 with TRBJ2-7, with 9 bases aligning to TRBD1. V dropped 5 bases and J dropped 3; count of bases not matched to a gene: 2. Per the germline V gene, CDR1 is SNHLY and CDR2 is FYNNEI. This CDR3 contains 13 residues. The CDR3 bases are TGTGCCAGCAGTAGGGGACAGGGCTACGAGCAGTACGTC. This gives the protein CASSRGQGYEQYV.

The V call is TRBV6-5, the J call TRBJ2-1; TRBD2 matches at 10 bases. Germline loops: CDR1 MNHEY, CDR2 SVGAGI. CDR3 size: 16 residues. The V and J ends lost 0 bases and 9 bases, in that order; junction bases with no gene match: 8. In nucleotides, the CDR3 is TGTGCCAGCAGTTACTCGAAGCTAGCGGGAGTTGGTGAGCAGTTCTTC. It specifies CASSYSKLAGVGEQFF.